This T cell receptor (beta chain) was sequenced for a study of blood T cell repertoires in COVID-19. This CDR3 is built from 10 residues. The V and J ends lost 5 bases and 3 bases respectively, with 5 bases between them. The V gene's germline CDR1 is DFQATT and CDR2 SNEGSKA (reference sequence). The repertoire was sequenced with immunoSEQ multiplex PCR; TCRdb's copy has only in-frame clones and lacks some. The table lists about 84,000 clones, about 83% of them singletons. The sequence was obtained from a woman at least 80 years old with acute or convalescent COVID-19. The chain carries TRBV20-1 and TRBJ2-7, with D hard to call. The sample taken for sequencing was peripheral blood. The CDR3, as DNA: TGCAGTGCTTCGCGCTACGAGCAGTACTTC. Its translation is CSASRYEQYF.